This T cell receptor beta chain was sequenced during a study of shared clonotypes between healthy human individuals. General observations from the study: Donor clonotype sharing was expected to depend on sequencing depth. Compared with memory subsets, naive subsets generally had larger estimated richness.

The protocol was immunoSEQ multiplex PCR, while the TCRdb copy is restricted to in-frame clones and leaves out a portion. The data contain around 580,000 clones, roughly 98% of them singletons. The naive CD8 population came from CD45RO-negative cells selected for CCR7, without terminally differentiated effector memory CD45RA+ cells. Concerning this clone: Its antigen is currently unknown.

Germline V CDR1 and CDR2: SEHNR, FQNEAQ (reference sequence). This CDR3 comprises 19 residues. The V segment lost 3 bases and the J segment 0 bases; nucleotides outside the gene matches: 12. The J gene is TRBJ1-1, the V gene TRBV7-9, with TRBD1 matching 11 bases. This clonotype was sampled from a man between 25 and 39 years old in good health. Sequencing used naive CD8+ T cells sorted from blood. The DNA of the CDR3 is TGTGCCAGCAGCTTCTTAACCGGGACAGGGGGTTTCATGAACACTGAAGCTTTCTTT. This translates into CASSFLTGTGGFMNTEAFF.